This T cell receptor (beta chain) was identified during a study of identical twins. Healthy Caucasians provided all donations. With template switching, a universal primer site was added, and the cDNA carried unique molecular identifiers. Using its own MiXCR run on the 5' RACE reads, TCRdb lists one record per CDR3 protein. The repertoire holds about 810,000 distinct CDR3 sequences, with roughly 12% as singletons. Turning to this clonotype: Its antigen is not known. Since the CDR3 does not end with the conserved phenylalanine or tryptophan, this likely comes from a read error.

Study outcomes and limitations: Twin-shared out-of-frame alpha sequences showed excess low generation probability.

This CDR3 has 15 residues. The ends were cut back, 5 bases at V and 7 bases at J, with 15 bases in the middle. The germline CDR1 and CDR2 sequences are SEHNR and FQNEAQ (reference sequence). The same sample was also used in a study of yellow fever vaccine responses in identical twins. From that report: Among the twins, the vaccine T cell response reportedly seemed partly convergent and partly personalized.

This receptor was obtained from a young woman in good health. The sequenced sample was PBMCs. The chain combines TRBV7-9 with TRBJ1-6; D unclear. The CDR3 DNA is TGTGCCAGCAGCAGCCTCTCGGCACAGAATTCACCCCTCCACTCT. Residues: CASSSLSAQNSPLHS.